The present T cell receptor beta chain was sequenced within a study of cytomegalovirus exposure and HLA in healthy donors. The study ran its PCR with 60 Vbeta and 13 Jbeta primers. Profiling relied on immunoSEQ multiplex PCR, and the TCRdb table lists in-frame clones only, not all of them. Of 90,000 to 140,000 clones in the sample, under 80% are singletons; the top ten hold 8.5% to 10%. The study's findings and limits: A missense DCLRE1C variant was associated with V- and J-gene trimming of TCR beta chains in a later analysis, and an independent cohort replicated the association. At a 0.05 false discovery rate, a later analysis found some 17,000 TCR beta sequences to be associated with HLA alleles.

With respect to this clone: What it binds is unknown.

The specimen sequenced was PBMCs. The receptor was derived from a woman aged 40 to 55 in good health and CMV-seropositive.

The CDR3 protein is CASSQDSGLFF. CDR3 nucleotide sequence: TGTGCCAGCAGCCAAGATTCAGGACTTTTCTTT. This sequence joins TRBV4-2 and TRBJ1-1, with D uncertain. CDR3 size: 11 residues. The ends were cut back, 0 bases at V and 13 bases at J, with 9 bases in the middle. Germline V gene sequence: CDR1 LGHNA, CDR2 YNFKEQ.